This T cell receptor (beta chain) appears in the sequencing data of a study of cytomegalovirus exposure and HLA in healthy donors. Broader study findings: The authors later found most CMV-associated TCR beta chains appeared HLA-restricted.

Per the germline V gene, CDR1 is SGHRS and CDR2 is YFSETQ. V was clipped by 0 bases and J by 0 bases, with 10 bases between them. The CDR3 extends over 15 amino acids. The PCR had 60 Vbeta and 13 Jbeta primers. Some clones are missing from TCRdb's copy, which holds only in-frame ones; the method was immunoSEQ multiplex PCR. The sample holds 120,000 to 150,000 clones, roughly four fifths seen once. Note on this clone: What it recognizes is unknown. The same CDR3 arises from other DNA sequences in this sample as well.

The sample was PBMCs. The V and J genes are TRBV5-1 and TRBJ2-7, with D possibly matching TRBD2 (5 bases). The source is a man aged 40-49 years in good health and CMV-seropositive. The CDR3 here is CASSLEVGSSYEQYF. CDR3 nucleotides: TGCGCCAGCAGCTTGGAAGTGGGGAGCTCCTACGAGCAGTACTTC.